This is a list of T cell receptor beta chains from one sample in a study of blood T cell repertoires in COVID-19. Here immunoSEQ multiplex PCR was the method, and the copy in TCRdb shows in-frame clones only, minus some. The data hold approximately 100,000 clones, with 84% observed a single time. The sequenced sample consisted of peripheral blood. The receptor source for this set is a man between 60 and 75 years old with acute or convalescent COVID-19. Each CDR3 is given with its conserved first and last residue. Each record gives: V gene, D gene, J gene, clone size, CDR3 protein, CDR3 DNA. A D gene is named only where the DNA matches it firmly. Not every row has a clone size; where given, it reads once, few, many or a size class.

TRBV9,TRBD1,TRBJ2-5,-,CASSIWTGTQETQYF,TGTGCCAGCAGCATTTGGACAGGGACCCAAGAGACCCAGTACTTC
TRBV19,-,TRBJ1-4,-,CASTAGDGEKLFF,TGTGCCAGTACTGCAGGGGACGGTGAAAAACTGTTTTTT
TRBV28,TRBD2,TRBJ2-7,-,CASSQTSGGASYEQYF,TGTGCCAGCAGCCAGACTAGCGGGGGCGCCTCCTACGAGCAGTACTTC
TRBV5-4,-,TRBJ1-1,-,CASSPGGKTYTEAFF,TGTGCCAGCAGTCCGGGGGGGAAGACATACACTGAAGCTTTCTTT
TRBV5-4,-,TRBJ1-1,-,CASSLLVGQNTEAFF,TGTGCCAGCAGCTTGTTAGTGGGACAGAACACTGAAGCTTTCTTT
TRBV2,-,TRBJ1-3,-,CASVSREETYTIYF,TGTGCCAGCGTCAGTCGTGAAGAGACATACACCATATATTTT
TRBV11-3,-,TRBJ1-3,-,CASSRGQFGNTIYF,TGTGCCAGCAGCAGAGGACAGTTTGGAAACACCATATATTTT
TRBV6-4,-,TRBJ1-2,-,CASSPSPEGYGYTF,TGTGCCAGCAGTCCTTCCCCTGAGGGCTATGGCTACACCTTC
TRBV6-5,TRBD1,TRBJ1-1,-,CASSHRTGTNTEAFF,TGTGCCAGCAGCCACCGGACAGGGACGAACACTGAAGCTTTCTTT
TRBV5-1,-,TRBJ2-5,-,CASSLMTVQETQYF,TGCGCCAGCAGCTTGATGACTGTGCAAGAGACCCAGTACTTC
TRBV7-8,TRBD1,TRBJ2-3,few,CASSPLFGQGARDTQYF,TGTGCCAGCAGCCCCCTTTTCGGTCAGGGGGCGAGAGATACGCAGTATTTT
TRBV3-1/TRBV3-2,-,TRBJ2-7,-,CASSQDRLVEQYF,TGTGCCAGCAGCCAAGACCGACTGGTCGAGCAGTACTTC
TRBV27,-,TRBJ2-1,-,CASSFHWSRNEQFF,TGTGCCAGCAGTTTCCATTGGTCGCGGAATGAGCAGTTCTTC
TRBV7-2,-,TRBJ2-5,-,CASSIVGSQETQYF,TGTGCCAGCAGCATCGTCGGGTCTCAAGAGACCCAGTACTTC
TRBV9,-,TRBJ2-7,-,CASSSGAGRLYEQYF,TGTGCCAGCAGTTCTGGGGCGGGACGTCTCTACGAGCAGTACTTC
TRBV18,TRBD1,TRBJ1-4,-,CASSQGTGGEKLFF,TGTGCCAGCTCCCAGGGGACAGGGGGCGAAAAACTGTTTTTT
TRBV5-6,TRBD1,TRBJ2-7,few,CASTLQGAVYEQYF,TGTGCCAGCACCTTACAGGGGGCGGTCTACGAGCAGTACTTC
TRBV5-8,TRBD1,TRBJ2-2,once,CASSTDRGRDTGELFF,TGTGCCAGCAGCACAGACAGGGGGCGCGACACCGGGGAGCTGTTTTTT
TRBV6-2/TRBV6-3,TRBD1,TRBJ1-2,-,CASSYSTGGEYGYTF,TGTGCCAGCAGTTACTCGACAGGGGGCGAATATGGCTACACCTTC
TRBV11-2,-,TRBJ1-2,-,CASSSRHFKGYTF,TGTGCCAGCAGCTCCCGACACTTCAAGGGCTACACCTTC
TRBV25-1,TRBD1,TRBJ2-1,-,CASSETGVSHNEQFF,TGTGCCAGCAGCGAAACAGGGGTGTCGCACAATGAGCAGTTCTTC
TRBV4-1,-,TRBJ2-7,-,CASSQDGGGTYEQYF,TGCGCCAGCAGCCAAGATGGAGGGGGCACCTACGAGCAGTACTTC
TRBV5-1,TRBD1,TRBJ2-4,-,CASSSGTGGLAAKNIQYF,TGCGCCAGCAGCTCCGGGACAGGGGGATTGGCGGCCAAAAACATTCAGTACTTC
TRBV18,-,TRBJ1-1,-,CASSPFREDTEAFF,TGTGCCAGCTCACCATTCCGGGAGGACACTGAAGCTTTCTTT
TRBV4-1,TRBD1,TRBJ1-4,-,CASSQGTAQAPLFEKLFF,TGCGCCAGCAGCCAGGGGACAGCTCAAGCCCCTTTGTTTGAAAAACTGTTTTTT
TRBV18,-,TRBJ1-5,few,CASTAGQDQPQHF,TGTGCCAGCACAGCGGGGCAAGATCAGCCCCAGCATTTT
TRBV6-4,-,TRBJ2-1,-,CASSTTPGNEQFF,TGTGCCAGCAGTACGACCCCGGGGAATGAGCAGTTCTTC
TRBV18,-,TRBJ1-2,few,CASSPQDSDYGYTF,TGTGCCAGCTCACCCCAAGACTCGGACTATGGCTACACCTTC
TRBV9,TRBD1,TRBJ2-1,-,CASSYFPGQGNEQFF,TGTGCCAGCAGCTACTTTCCGGGACAGGGGAATGAGCAGTTCTTC
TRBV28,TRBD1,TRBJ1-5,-,CASSAVTGGDQPQHF,TGTGCCAGCAGTGCCGTGACAGGGGGCGATCAGCCCCAGCATTTT
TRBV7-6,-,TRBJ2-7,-,CASTPSHIGGLSSYEQYF,TGTGCCAGCACCCCCTCGCACATTGGGGGACTTAGCTCCTACGAGCAGTACTTC
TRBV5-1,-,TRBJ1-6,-,CASSPPGQRNSPLHF,TGCGCCAGCAGCCCCCCGGGACAAAGAAATTCACCCCTCCACTTT
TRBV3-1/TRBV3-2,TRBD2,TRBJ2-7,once,CASSQLPGLAGETYEQYF,TGTGCCAGCAGCCAGTTGCCGGGACTAGCGGGGGAAACCTACGAGCAGTACTTC
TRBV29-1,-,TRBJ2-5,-,CSAVPLTEETQYF,TGCAGCGCCGTCCCCCTCACGGAGGAGACCCAGTACTTC
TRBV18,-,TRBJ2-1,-,CASSPPNKGSYNEQFF,TGTGCCAGCTCACCACCCAACAAGGGGTCCTACAATGAGCAGTTCTTC
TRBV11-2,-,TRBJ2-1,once,CASSPDRGTSEQFF,TGTGCCAGCAGCCCCGACAGGGGGACTAGTGAGCAGTTCTTC
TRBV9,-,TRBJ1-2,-,CASSPSAGFPPYGYTF,TGTGCCAGCAGCCCCAGTGCAGGTTTTCCTCCCTATGGCTACACCTTC
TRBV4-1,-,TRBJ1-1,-,CASSLGREYTEAFF,TGCGCCAGCAGCTTGGGGCGGGAATACACTGAAGCTTTCTTT
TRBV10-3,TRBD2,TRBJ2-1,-,CAIAGGRPPTDEQFF,TGTGCCATCGCGGGGGGTAGGCCTCCCACCGATGAGCAGTTCTTC
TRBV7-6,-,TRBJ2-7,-,CASSFEQNYEQYF,TGTGCCAGCAGCTTCGAACAGAATTACGAGCAGTACTTC
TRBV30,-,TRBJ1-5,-,CAWSVSGFNQPQHF,TGTGCCTGGAGTGTATCAGGGTTCAATCAGCCCCAGCATTTT
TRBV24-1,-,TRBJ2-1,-,CATSDLQGNEQFF,TGTGCCACCAGTGATTTACAGGGAAATGAGCAGTTCTTC
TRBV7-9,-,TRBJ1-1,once,CASRTTVNTEAFF,TGTGCCAGCAGAACGACAGTGAACACTGAAGCTTTCTTT
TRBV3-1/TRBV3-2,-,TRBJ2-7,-,CASSQDPRNEQYF,TGTGCCAGCAGCCAAGATCCTAGAAACGAGCAGTACTTC
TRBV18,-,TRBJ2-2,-,CASSPSNTGELFF,TGTGCCAGCTCACCCTCGAACACCGGGGAGCTGTTTTTT
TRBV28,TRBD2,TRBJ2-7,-,CASSVLAVAYEQYF,TGTGCCAGCAGTGTTCTAGCGGTCGCCTACGAGCAGTACTTC
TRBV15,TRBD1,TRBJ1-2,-,CATSSRTGGNGYTF,TGTGCCACCAGCTCCCGGACAGGTGGGAATGGCTACACCTTC
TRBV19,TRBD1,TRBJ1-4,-,CASSSPGQGEKLFF,TGTGCCAGTAGTTCCCCGGGACAGGGTGAAAAACTGTTTTTT
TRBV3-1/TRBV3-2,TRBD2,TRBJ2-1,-,CASSQVGGSGYNEQFF,TGTGCCAGCAGCCAAGTTGGCGGGAGTGGGTACAATGAGCAGTTCTTC
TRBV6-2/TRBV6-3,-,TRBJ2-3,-,CASSSLRVTDTQYF,TGTGCCAGCAGTTCCCTCAGGGTCACAGATACGCAGTATTTT
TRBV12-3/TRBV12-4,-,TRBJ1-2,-,CASSSTSSGYTF,TGTGCCAGCAGTTCGACATCTTCCGGCTACACCTTC
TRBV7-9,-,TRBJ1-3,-,CASSLGGPPGNTIYF,TGTGCCAGCAGCTTAGGGGGGCCCCCTGGAAACACCATATATTTT
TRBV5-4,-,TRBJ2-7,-,CASSWSTSYEQYF,TGTGCCAGCAGCTGGTCGACTAGCTACGAGCAGTACTTC
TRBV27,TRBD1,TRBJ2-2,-,CASKGQGTTGELFF,TGTGCCAGCAAGGGACAGGGGACCACCGGGGAGCTGTTTTTT
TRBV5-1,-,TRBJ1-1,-,CASSPGTPNTEAFF,TGCGCCAGCAGCCCCGGGACACCCAACACTGAAGCTTTCTTT
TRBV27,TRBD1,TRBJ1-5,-,CASSLSGQGAALF,TGTGCCAGCAGTTTATCGGGACAGGGAGCCGCGCTCTTT
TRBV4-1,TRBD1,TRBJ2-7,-,CASSPSPGQESYEQYF,TGCGCCAGCAGCCCAAGCCCGGGACAGGAATCCTACGAGCAGTACTTC
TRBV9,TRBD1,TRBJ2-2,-,CASSGQGAGGNTGELFF,TGTGCCAGCAGCGGACAGGGGGCTGGAGGGAACACCGGGGAGCTGTTTTTT
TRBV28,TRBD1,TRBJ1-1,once,CASSLGQGVVGEAFF,TGTGCCAGCAGTTTAGGACAGGGGGTGGTAGGTGAAGCTTTCTTT